This T cell receptor (beta chain) came from a study of blood T cell repertoires in COVID-19. Clones were read by immunoSEQ multiplex PCR, and TCRdb kept only the in-frame ones, dropping some. This table has about 320,000 clones, 90% appearing once. The germline gives CDR1 SNHLY, CDR2 FYNNEI. V lost 10 bases and J lost 1, with 15 bases in between. The CDR3 sequence is 14 residues long. Input material: PBMCs or T cells enriched from blood (not recorded which). This receptor was identified in a man aged 55 to 70 who had recovered from COVID-19. The J gene is TRBJ2-3, the V gene TRBV2, with D perhaps TRBD1 (6 bases). The CDR3 nucleotides read TGTGCCACCCTCCAGGGGCCCGGCACAGATACGCAGTATTTT. It yields the protein CATLQGPGTDTQYF.